This TCR beta chain is drawn from a study of CD8 T cells in Susac syndrome. The germline gives CDR1 SNHLY, CDR2 FYNNEI. This CDR3 is built from 14 residues. Germline trimming cut 6 bases from V and 8 bases from J; bases unmatched to any gene: 10. RNA totalling roughly 0.5 to 1 ug underwent reverse transcription with random hexamers. One entry per CDR3 protein results from TCRdb running MiXCR on the immunoSEQ multiplex PCR reads. This table holds 150,000 to 200,000 distinct CDR3 sequences, roughly nine tenths found once. This clonotype was sampled from a human donor with Susac syndrome. Sequencing was performed on CD4+ T cells from PBMCs. The chain recombines TRBV2 with TRBJ2-1; 7 bases agree with TRBD2. DNA for the CDR3: TGTGCCAGCAGCTATGCGGGGGAGGGCCATGAGCAGTTCTTC. It yields the protein CASSYAGEGHEQFF.